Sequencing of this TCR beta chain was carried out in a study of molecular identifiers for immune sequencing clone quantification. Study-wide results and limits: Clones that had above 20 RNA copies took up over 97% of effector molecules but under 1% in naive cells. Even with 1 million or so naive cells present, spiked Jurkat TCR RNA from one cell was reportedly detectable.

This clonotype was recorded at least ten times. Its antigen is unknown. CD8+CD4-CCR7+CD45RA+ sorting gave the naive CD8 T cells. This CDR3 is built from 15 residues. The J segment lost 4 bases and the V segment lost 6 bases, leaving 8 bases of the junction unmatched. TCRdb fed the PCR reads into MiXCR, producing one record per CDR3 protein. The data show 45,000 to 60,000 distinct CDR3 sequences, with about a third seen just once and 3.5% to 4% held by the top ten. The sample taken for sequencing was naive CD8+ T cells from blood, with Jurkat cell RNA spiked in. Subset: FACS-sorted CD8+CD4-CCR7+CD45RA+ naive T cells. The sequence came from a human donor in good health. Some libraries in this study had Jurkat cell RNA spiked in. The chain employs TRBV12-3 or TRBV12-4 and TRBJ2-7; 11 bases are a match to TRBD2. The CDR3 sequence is CASSPTSGRLYEQYF. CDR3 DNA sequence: TGTGCCAGCAGCCCTACTAGCGGGAGACTATACGAGCAGTACTTC.